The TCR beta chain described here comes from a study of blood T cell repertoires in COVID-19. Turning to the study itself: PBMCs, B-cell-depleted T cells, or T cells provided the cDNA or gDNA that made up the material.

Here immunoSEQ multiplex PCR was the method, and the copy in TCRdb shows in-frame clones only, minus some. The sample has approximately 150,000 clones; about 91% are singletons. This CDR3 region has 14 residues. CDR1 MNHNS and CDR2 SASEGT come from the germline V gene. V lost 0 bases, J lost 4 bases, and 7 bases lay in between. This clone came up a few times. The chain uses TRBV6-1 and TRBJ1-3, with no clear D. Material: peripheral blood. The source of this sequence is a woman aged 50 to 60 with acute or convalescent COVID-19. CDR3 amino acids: CASSEAAEGNTIYF. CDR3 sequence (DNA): TGTGCCAGCAGTGAAGCGGCAGAAGGAAACACCATATATTTT.